Below, 21 T cell receptor beta chains from the same sample are listed, as sequenced in a study of breast tumors, draining lymph nodes, adjacent tissues. Each CDR3 protein gets one entry after TCRdb re-called the multiplex PCR reads with MiXCR. Among over 12,000 distinct CDR3 sequences listed, approximately 45% were seen once. Input material: tumor-adjacent breast tissue. The receptors here all came from a female donor with breast cancer. Some clones in this sample may be carry-over from other donors' samples.

In this sample, this clonotype turned up many times. This chain uses TRBV30 with TRBJ2-5; perhaps TRBD1 as D (6 bases). Germline values: CDR1 GTSNPN, CDR2 SVGIG (reference sequence). This CDR3 spans 13 amino acids. The V gene lost 3 bases and the J gene lost 2 bases, with 10 bases spanning the gap. DNA for the CDR3: TGTGCCTGGAGGGCGACAGGACAAGAGACCCAGTACTTC. Translating gives CAWRATGQETQYF.

In its sample, this clonotype was seen many times. The rearrangement uses TRBV5-1 and TRBJ2-1; 9 bases fit TRBD2. The trim removed 4 bases at V and 5 bases at J, leaving 4 bases unmatched. Germline V gene data show CDR1 as SGHRS and CDR2 as YFSETQ. CDR3 length: 14 residues. CDR3 residues: CASSPIAGDNEQFF. CDR3 DNA sequence: TGCGCCAGCAGCCCGATAGCGGGGGACAATGAGCAGTTCTTC.

The chain couples TRBV20-1 to TRBJ1-2; perhaps TRBD1 as D (6 bases). Trimming stripped 5 bases from V and 3 bases from J, with 16 bases between. CDR1 DFQATT and CDR2 SNEGSKA come from the germline V gene (reference sequence). The CDR3 runs to 14 residues. CDR3 nucleotide sequence: TGCAGTGCTTTTCAGGGGTTCCCCGACTATGGCTACACCTTC. Translated, it gives CSAFQGFPDYGYTF.

This clonotype was seen at least ten times. J is TRBJ2-7 and V is TRBV4-1; the D gene is possibly TRBD2 (5 bases). The CDR3 spans 13 residues. The germline V and J ends were trimmed by 0 bases and 6 bases, with 9 bases remaining between them. Germline CDR1 MGHRA, CDR2 YSYEKL. CDR3 in DNA: TGCGCCAGCAGCCAAGAAGGTACTAGCGAGCAGTACTTC. Protein: CASSQEGTSEQYF.

This clonotype was found a few times. The chain uses TRBV4-1 and TRBJ1-1; D unclear. The CDR3 length is 16 residues. V was trimmed by 0 bases and J by 0 bases, leaving 11 bases between them. Germline V gives CDR1 MGHRA, CDR2 YSYEKL. CDR3 protein: CASSQEGSLMNTEAFF. The CDR3 DNA follows: TGCGCCAGCAGCCAAGAGGGCAGCCTCATGAACACTGAAGCTTTCTTT.

This clonotype appeared a single time. This may be a read error: a much more frequent sequence differs by one nucleotide. The rearrangement joins TRBV12-3 or TRBV12-4 to TRBJ2-1; unclear D gene. Trimming removed 6 bases at V and 3 bases at J, with 9 bases between. The CDR3 is 13 residues long. CDR3 sequence: CASRLALYNEQFF. CDR3 DNA sequence: TGTGCCAGCAGGTTGGCGCTCTACAATGAGCAGTTCTTC.

The chain joins TRBV7-3 to TRBJ2-1; D not certain. Between the trimmed V and J ends, which lost 2 bases and 6 bases, there was a span of 11 bases. Germline V gene lookup returns CDR1 SGHTA and CDR2 FQGTGA. This CDR3 comprises 14 residues. Written as DNA, the CDR3 is TGTGCCAGCAGCTTAGAGGTTAGATCCAATGAGCAGTTCTTC. Its protein is CASSLEVRSNEQFF. The entire variable domain, with the rest obtained from reference TRBV7-3 and TRBJ2-1, is as follows: GAGVSQTPSNKVTEKGKYVELRCDPISGHTALYWYRQSLGQGPEFLIYFQGTGAADDSGLPNDRFFAVRPEGSVSTLKIQRTERGDSAVYLCASSLEVRSNEQFFGPGTRLTVL.

This clonotype ranks as medium-sized (0.01 to 0.1%). The chain joins TRBV20-1 to TRBJ1-2; the match to TRBD1 covers 7 bases. CDR1 and CDR2 (germline): DFQATT, SNEGSKA (reference sequence). The CDR3 has 14 amino acids. The junction had 8 bases not matched to a gene; V was cut back by 5 bases and J by 2 bases. In nucleotides, the CDR3 is TGCAGTGCTCCCGATAAACAGGGGAACTATGGCTACACCTTC. Protein product: CSAPDKQGNYGYTF.

This clonotype was seen many times. The V and J genes are TRBV18 and TRBJ1-2; D may be TRBD1 (6 bases). V dropped 7 bases and J dropped 5 bases, with 14 bases sitting between them. The germline V gene has CDR1 KGHSH and CDR2 LQKENI. There are 13 residues in the CDR3. The DNA of the CDR3 is TGTGCCAGCTTATCGGACAGAGAGTATGGCTACACCTTC. It yields the protein CASLSDREYGYTF.

The rearrangement uses TRBV20-1 and TRBJ1-6, with unresolved D. The CDR3 is made up of 13 amino acids. V was trimmed by 5 bases and J by 8 bases, leaving 13 bases between them. CDR1 is DFQATT, CDR2 SNEGSKA, per germline (reference sequence). The chain's CDR3 is CSAQVQSHSPLHF. CDR3 sequence (DNA): TGCAGTGCTCAGGTTCAGAGCCATTCACCCCTCCACTTT.

This clonotype has ten or more counts. The chain combines TRBV27 with TRBJ2-3; TRBD2 matches 8 bases. CDR1 and CDR2 (germline): MNHEY, SMNVEV (reference sequence). The CDR3 loop spans 16 amino acids. Trimming removed 5 bases from V and 6 bases from J; junction bases left unmatched: 13. CDR3 DNA sequence: TGTGCCAGCAGTGCCCTAGCGGGCCTACGTTCGGATACGCAGTATTTT. As protein: CASSALAGLRSDTQYF.

The DNA of the CDR3 is TGTGCCAGCAGCCAAGCGGTAGGTCAGGGCAGCGAAAAACTGTTTTTT. It is translated as CASSQAVGQGSEKLFF. The genes are TRBV3-1 and TRBJ1-4; perhaps TRBD1 as D (5 bases). The CDR3 totals 16 residues. Trimming shortened V by 1 base and J by 8 bases, and 17 bases separated the two germline ends. Looked up from germline, CDR1 is LGHDT and CDR2 is YNNKEL (reference sequence).

This clonotype is judged medium-sized. In nucleotides, the CDR3 is TGCGCCAGCAGCTTTGTTAGGCTAGCGGGAGGTCTTGAGCAGTTCTTC. This encodes CASSFVRLAGGLEQFF. This chain connects TRBV5-1 to TRBJ2-1, with 11 positions matching TRBD2. V dropped 2 bases and J dropped 9; count of bases not matched to a gene: 10. The CDR3 has 16 amino acids. Germline CDR1 reads SGHRS; CDR2 reads YFSETQ. The whole variable domain, filled in from reference TRBV5-1 and TRBJ2-1, reads KAGVTQTPRYLIKTRGQQVTLSCSPISGHRSVSWYQQTPGQGLQFLFEYFSETQRNKGNFPGRFSGRQFSNSRSEMNVSTLELGDSALYLCASSFVRLAGGLEQFFGPGTRLTVL.

By sample share, this clonotype is medium-sized. The chain uses TRBV5-8 and TRBJ1-5, with a possible D match to TRBD1 (5 bases). V was clipped by 4 bases and J by 2 bases, with 16 bases between them. The germline V gene has CDR1 SGHTS and CDR2 YDEGEE. This CDR3 spans 16 amino acids. CDR3: CASSPLDSVGNQPQHF. In nucleotides, the CDR3 is TGTGCCAGCAGCCCACTAGACAGCGTCGGCAATCAGCCCCAGCATTTT.

This clonotype was picked up many times. The CDR3 spells CASTLGRNEQFF. CDR3 DNA: TGTGCCAGCACCCTCGGGAGAAATGAGCAGTTCTTC. The chain uses TRBV6-1 and TRBJ2-1; tentative D call: TRBD2 (6 bases). The CDR3 sequence is 12 residues long. The V gene's germline CDR1 is MNHNS and CDR2 SASEGT. Trimming removed 7 bases from V and 7 bases from J, with 11 bases in between.

The V and J genes are TRBV12-3 or TRBV12-4 and TRBJ2-3; 9 nucleotides match TRBD2. V was clipped by 3 bases and J by 7 bases; unmatched bases: 8. This CDR3 has 15 residues. This CDR3 is CASSLLGGGDNTQYF. The CDR3 region has the DNA TGTGCCAGCAGTTTGCTTGGCGGGGGGGATAATACGCAGTATTTT.

The V gene is TRBV18, the J gene TRBJ2-3, with D possibly being TRBD2 (5 bases). Trimming stripped 6 bases from V and 5 bases from J, with 18 bases between. Germline V gene sequence: CDR1 KGHSH, CDR2 LQKENI. This CDR3 is built from 15 residues. CDR3 in DNA: TGTGCCAGCTCCCCAGGAGGCCCGAGAGGAGATACGCAGTATTTT. It encodes CASSPGGPRGDTQYF.

This clonotype was picked up many times. The chain joins TRBV2 to TRBJ1-1, with D possibly TRBD1 on 5 matching bases. Germline CDR1 reads SNHLY; CDR2 reads FYNNEI. The length of the CDR3 is 13 residues. V was clipped by 4 bases and J by 1 base, with 7 bases between them. The DNA for the CDR3 is TGTGCCAGCAGTGTAGGGGAGAACACTGAAGCTTTCTTT. Translated: CASSVGENTEAFF.

The chain couples TRBV5-1 to TRBJ2-7, with D maybe TRBD1 (6 bases). CDR1 and CDR2 from the germline V gene are SGHRS and YFSETQ. The V gene lost 0 bases and the J gene lost 5 bases, with 9 bases spanning the gap. CDR3 length: 13 residues. CDR3 nucleotides: TGCGCCAGCAGCTTGGACAGGGTAAACGAGCAGTACTTC. Translating it yields CASSLDRVNEQYF. Full variable domain (outside the CDR3, taken from reference TRBV5-1 and TRBJ2-7): KAGVTQTPRYLIKTRGQQVTLSCSPISGHRSVSWYQQTPGQGLQFLFEYFSETQRNKGNFPGRFSGRQFSNSRSEMNVSTLELGDSALYLCASSLDRVNEQYFGPGTRLTVT.

By sample fraction, this clonotype is large. The rearrangement joins TRBV6-1 to TRBJ1-2, with D perhaps matching TRBD1 (6 bases). The CDR3 sequence is 16 residues long. The germline V gene has CDR1 MNHNS and CDR2 SASEGT. V was shortened by 3 bases and J by 0 bases, with 14 bases between the two germline ends. The CDR3 sequence is CASSEWTVRTNYGYTF. CDR3 sequence (DNA): TGTGCCAGCAGTGAGTGGACAGTCCGGACTAACTATGGCTACACCTTC.

At least ten counts were recorded for this clonotype. This chain connects TRBV3-1 to TRBJ2-7; 9 bases align to TRBD1. The CDR3 loop spans 14 amino acids. Per the germline V gene, CDR1 is LGHDT and CDR2 is YNNKEL (reference sequence). V shed 5 bases, J shed 3 bases, and the junction held 5 bases outside the gene matches. The CDR3 here is CASSLWDRDYEQYF. The CDR3 DNA sequence: TGTGCCAGCAGCTTATGGGACAGGGACTACGAGCAGTACTTC.